The next 18 T cell receptor beta chains were all read from a single sample in a study of T cells in Graves' hyperthyroidism and ophthalmopathy. RNA transcripts served as the template for amplifying TCR beta CDR3 regions. HTBI primers were employed in a first-round RT-PCR of the TCR CDR3. TCRdb fed the multiplex PCR reads into MiXCR, producing one record per CDR3 protein. The table has approximately 200,000 distinct CDR3 sequences, 15% to 20% seen once; the top ten hold roughly two fifths. Input material: blood. The receptors stem from a man aged 35 to 55 with Graves' hyperthyroidism.

V gene TRBV19 combines with J gene TRBJ2-4; 7 nucleotides line up with TRBD2. CDR3 size: 14 residues. J was trimmed by 9 bases and V by 5 bases; bases with no gene match: 10. Germline CDR1 LNHDA, CDR2 SQIVND (reference sequence). CDR3: CASSFGTPGGIQYF. In DNA form, the CDR3 reads TGTGCCAGTAGTTTCGGGACTCCGGGGGGCATTCAGTACTTC.

This clonotype came up many times. This chain joins TRBV2 and TRBJ2-1; 7 bases are shared with TRBD1. Germline assignment: CDR1 SNHLY and CDR2 FYNNEI. The CDR3 extends over 14 amino acids. Germline trimming cut 2 bases from V and 8 bases from J; bases unmatched to any gene: 6. CDR3 nucleotides: TGTGCCAGCAGTGAAACAGGGGCTATGGATGAGCAGTTCTTC. Translated, it gives CASSETGAMDEQFF.

Comment on this clonotype: This likely comes from a read error, as the CDR3 has no conserved phenylalanine or tryptophan at its end. The gene calls are TRBV20-1 and TRBJ1-6; 8 bases agree with TRBD1. Losses at the gene ends were 1 base for V and 9 bases for J; bases not matched to a gene: 5. The CDR3 is 14 residues long. In germline, CDR1 is DFQATT, CDR2 SNEGSKA (reference sequence). The CDR3 here is CSARVRTGSSPLHL. The CDR3 region has the DNA TGCAGTGCTAGAGTCAGGACAGGGAGTTCACCCCTCCACCTT.

This clonotype has at least ten counts. V usage is TRBV27 and J usage is TRBJ2-5, with a tentative D call TRBD2 (6 bases). The CDR3 spans 15 residues. Germline V CDR1 and CDR2: MNHEY, SMNVEV (reference sequence). V lost 0 bases and J lost 5, with 13 bases in between. The DNA of the CDR3 is TGTGCCAGCAGTTTATCGGGGGGACCCCACGAGACCCAGTACTTC. Amino acids: CASSLSGGPHETQYF.

This sequence joins TRBV4-3 and TRBJ2-2; TRBD2 aligns across 12 bases. V lost 1 base and J lost 2; bases outside the gene matches: 5. The CDR3 runs 18 residues. The germline CDR1 and CDR2 sequences are LGHNA and YSLEER. CDR3 in amino acids: CASSQVLLAGGNTGELFF. CDR3 coding DNA: TGCGCCAGCAGCCAAGTTCTACTAGCGGGGGGCAACACCGGGGAGCTGTTTTTT.

This clonotype was counted many times. The chain uses TRBV5-1 and TRBJ2-7; 7 nucleotides match TRBD1. The germline gives CDR1 SGHRS, CDR2 YFSETQ. The trim removed 1 base at V and 6 bases at J, leaving 4 bases unmatched. CDR3 length equals 13 residues. The CDR3 bases are TGCGCCAGCAGCTTGACTAACAGGGGCGAGCAGTACTTC. Residues: CASSLTNRGEQYF.

This clonotype was recorded many times. The V call is TRBV2, the J call TRBJ2-6, with TRBD1 identical over 11 bases. The CDR3 extends over 17 amino acids. The V segment lost 9 bases and the J segment 2 bases; nucleotides outside the gene matches: 9. Per the germline V gene, CDR1 is SNHLY and CDR2 is FYNNEI. CDR3 sequence: CASQPGQGVPGANVLTF. CDR3 DNA sequence: TGTGCCAGTCAACCGGGACAGGGGGTTCCTGGGGCCAACGTCCTGACTTTC. Based on the CDR3 plus reference TRBV2 and TRBJ2-6, the full variable domain is EPEVTQTPSHQVTQMGQEVILRCVPISNHLYFYWYRQILGQKVEFLVSFYNNEISEKSEIFDDQFSVERPDGSNFTLKIRSTKLEDSAMYFCASQPGQGVPGANVLTFGAGSRLTVL.

This chain links TRBV7-9 with TRBJ2-5; D tentatively fits TRBD1 or TRBD2 (6 bases each). CDR3 size: 17 residues. CDR1 is SEHNR and CDR2 is FQNEAQ in the germline V gene (reference sequence). Deletions cut 7 bases from V and 6 bases from J, with 27 bases between. This chain's CDR3 is CASNPQAGGKEVQTQYF. CDR3 in DNA: TGTGCCAGCAACCCCCAGGCCGGGGGCAAAGAGGTACAGACCCAGTACTTC.

Notes on this clonotype: Given a much more abundant clone one base away, this may be a read error. The chain combines TRBV7-2 with TRBJ2-5; possible D gene TRBD2, 5 bases. The germline V and J ends were trimmed by 1 base and 2 bases, with 20 bases remaining between them. The CDR3 extends over 18 amino acids. Germline V gene data show CDR1 as SGHTA and CDR2 as FQGNSA. The CDR3 DNA reads TGTGCCAGCAGCTTAGATGGGCTAGCAGCGTTACTTCAAGAGACCCAGTACTTC. This sequence encodes CASSLDGLAALLQETQYF.

As concerns this clonotype: At one end, the junction sequence differs from germline, possibly due to a read error. The chain carries TRBV6-1 and TRBJ1-1, with D perhaps matching TRBD1 (5 bases). The germline V gene encodes CDR1 MNHNS and CDR2 SASEGT. This CDR3 contains 13 residues. The CDR3, as DNA: TGTGCCAGCAGCCACCGACAGAACACTGAAGCTCTCTTT. Encoded protein: CASSHRQNTEALF.

This clonotype occurred many times. The CDR3 reads CASSPQGASFYNEQFF. The CDR3 nucleotides are TGTGCCAGCAGCCCACAGGGGGCCAGTTTCTACAATGAGCAGTTCTTC. V usage is TRBV7-2 and J usage is TRBJ2-1, with 9 bases fitting TRBD1. V was pared by 5 bases and J by 3 bases, with 8 bases of the junction left unmatched. The length of the CDR3 is 16 residues. The germline V gene has CDR1 SGHTA and CDR2 FQGNSA.

This chain uses TRBV4-1 with TRBJ2-7; D is ambiguous. CDR1 and CDR2 from the germline V gene are MGHRA and YSYEKL. CDR3 length equals 14 residues. V lost 5 bases to trimming and J lost 6 bases, with 17 bases between them. The DNA of the CDR3 is TGCGCCAGCAGCATGATTCGGTTTATTGGCGAGCAGTACTTC. Translated, it gives CASSMIRFIGEQYF.

This clonotype was seen only a few times. This rearrangement joins TRBV9 to TRBJ1-2; maybe TRBD1 (6 bases). CDR1 and CDR2 from the germline V gene are SGDLS and YYNGEE. With 0 bases removed from V and 8 bases from J, the gap between germline ends came to 20 bases. The CDR3 sequence is 16 residues long. Here the CDR3 reads CASSVAGGTPPRGYTF. CDR3 nucleotides: TGTGCCAGCAGCGTAGCGGGCGGGACACCCCCCCGGGGCTACACCTTC.

This clonotype was seen a few times. CDR3 loop: CASRKRGSGYNEQFF. CDR3 bases: TGTGCCAGCAGGAAGCGGGGGTCTGGCTACAATGAGCAGTTCTTC. The rearrangement links TRBV6-1 to TRBJ2-1; the match to TRBD2 covers 8 bases. Trimming removed 6 bases from V and 3 bases from J; junction bases left unmatched: 7. The length of the CDR3 is 15 residues. Germline CDR1 is MNHNS and CDR2 is SASEGT.

This clonotype was observed at least ten times. The chain recombines TRBV18 with TRBJ2-7; D is uncertain. Germline CDR1 is KGHSH and CDR2 is LQKENI. The CDR3 spans 13 residues. Trimming pared 3 bases from V and 1 base from J, leaving 7 bases between. The DNA for the CDR3 is TGTGCCAGCTCACCGACCCCATCCTACGAGCAGTACTTC. This encodes CASSPTPSYEQYF.

This clonotype was counted at least ten times. The CDR3 is CASSPGQGLDTQYF. The CDR3 coding sequence is TGTGCCAGCAGCCCCGGACAGGGTCTGGATACGCAGTATTTT. The J gene is TRBJ2-3, the V gene TRBV6-2 or TRBV6-3, with 8 bases aligning to TRBD1. Trimming at V came to 6 bases and at J to 6 bases, leaving 8 bases not matched to a gene. The CDR3 is 14 residues long. Germline V gives CDR1 MNHEY, CDR2 SVGEGT.

This clonotype has just a few counts. The chain is built from TRBV4-2 and TRBJ2-7; D possibly corresponds to TRBD1 (6 bases). Looked up from germline, CDR1 is LGHNA and CDR2 is YNFKEQ. This CDR3 is built from 14 residues. Trimming cost V 2 bases and J 0 bases, with 8 bases left between them. Here the CDR3 DNA reads TGTGCCAGCAGCCAACCGGGACACTCCTACGAGCAGTACTTC. Encoded protein: CASSQPGHSYEQYF.

This clonotype was detected many times. This chain links TRBV7-2 with TRBJ2-3; D perhaps matches TRBD1 (6 bases). In germline, CDR1 is SGHTA, CDR2 FQGNSA. V gave up 5 bases and J gave up 0 bases, with 9 bases separating them. CDR3 length equals 14 residues. The CDR3 nucleotides are TGTGCCAGCAGCCCCGGACAGAGCACAGATACGCAGTATTTT. Translating gives CASSPGQSTDTQYF.